This T cell receptor beta chain is from a study of cytomegalovirus exposure and HLA in healthy donors. This clone was recorded a few times. Primers for the PCR totalled 60 Vbeta and 13 Jbeta. Sequencing used immunoSEQ multiplex PCR; TCRdb keeps in-frame clones, though not all of them. Among about 160,000 clones, 81% were seen once, and the ten largest hold less than 15%. The V and J ends lost 6 bases and 4 bases respectively, with 13 bases between them. The CDR3 length is 14 residues. The germline V gene encodes CDR1 SNHLY and CDR2 FYNNEI. The material sequenced was PBMCs. This chain uses TRBV2 with TRBJ2-4; no reliable D call. This sequence originates from a woman between 50 and 59 years old in good health and CMV-seronegative. CDR3 loop: CASSGSVEKNIQYF. In DNA form, the CDR3 reads TGTGCCAGCAGCGGGTCGGTAGAAAAAAACATTCAGTACTTC.